This TCR beta chain was captured by sequencing in a study of T cells in Graves' hyperthyroidism and ophthalmopathy. Looking at the study overall: Staff took peripheral blood when the initial diagnosis was made, before any treatment began. Whole-study findings and limits: Ophthalmopathy was predicted by the model a median of approximately six months ahead of onset.

An absence of ophthalmopathy progression within 18 months meant stable Graves' hyperthyroidism. Exclusions: uncontrolled infection, other autoimmune disease, pregnancy, lactation. The germline V gene has CDR1 MGHRA and CDR2 YSYEKL. The CDR3 has 16 residues. Deletions cut 1 base from V and 1 base from J, with 14 bases between. Amplification of TCR beta CDR3 regions used RNA as the template. The HTBI primer set served for first-round RT-PCR of the TCR CDR3. TCRdb re-analysed the multiplex PCR reads in MiXCR, keeping a single row per CDR3 protein. This sample has 500,000 to 650,000 distinct CDR3 sequences, with about 14% found just once. As concerns this clonotype: Its antigen is undetermined.

The V gene is TRBV4-1, the J gene TRBJ2-7, with a possible D match to TRBD2 (6 bases). The sample taken for sequencing was blood. The source of this sequence is a woman in her thirties or forties with Graves' hyperthyroidism. CDR3 in amino acids: CASSQVYRDFSYEQYF. Written as DNA, the CDR3 is TGCGCCAGCAGCCAAGTTTACCGGGACTTTTCCTACGAGCAGTACTTC.